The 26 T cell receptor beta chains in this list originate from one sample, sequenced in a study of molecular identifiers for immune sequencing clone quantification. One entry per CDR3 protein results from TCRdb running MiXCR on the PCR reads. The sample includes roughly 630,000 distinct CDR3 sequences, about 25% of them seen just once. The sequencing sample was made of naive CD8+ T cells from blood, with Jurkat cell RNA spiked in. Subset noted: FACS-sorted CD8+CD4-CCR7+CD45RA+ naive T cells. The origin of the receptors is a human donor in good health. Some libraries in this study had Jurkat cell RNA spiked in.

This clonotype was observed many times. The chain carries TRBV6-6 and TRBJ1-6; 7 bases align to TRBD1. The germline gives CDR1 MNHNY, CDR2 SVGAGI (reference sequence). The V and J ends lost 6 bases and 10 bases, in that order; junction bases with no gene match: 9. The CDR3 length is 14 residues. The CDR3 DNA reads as TGTGCCAGCAGCCGCGACAGGGAGGCGTCACCCCTCCACTTT. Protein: CASSRDREASPLHF.

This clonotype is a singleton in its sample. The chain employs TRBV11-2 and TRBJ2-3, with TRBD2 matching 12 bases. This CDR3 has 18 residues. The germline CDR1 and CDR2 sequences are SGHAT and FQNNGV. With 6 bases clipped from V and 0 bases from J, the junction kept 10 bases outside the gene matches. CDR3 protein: CASRDTGLAGPSTDTQYF. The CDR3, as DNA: TGTGCCAGCAGGGATACGGGACTAGCGGGTCCTAGCACAGATACGCAGTATTTT.

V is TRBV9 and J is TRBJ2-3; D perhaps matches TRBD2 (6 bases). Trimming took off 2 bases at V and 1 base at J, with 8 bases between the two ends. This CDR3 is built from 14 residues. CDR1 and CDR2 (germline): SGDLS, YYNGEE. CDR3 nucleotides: TGTGCCAGCAGCGTGCGGGGCGGCACAGATACGCAGTATTTT. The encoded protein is CASSVRGGTDTQYF.

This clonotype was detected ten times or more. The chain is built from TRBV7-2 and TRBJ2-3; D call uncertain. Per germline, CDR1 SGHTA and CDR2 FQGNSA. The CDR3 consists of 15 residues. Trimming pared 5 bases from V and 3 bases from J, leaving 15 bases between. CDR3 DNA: TGTGCCAGCAGCACCTGGCACGCTGTTACAGATACGCAGTATTTT. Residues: CASSTWHAVTDTQYF.

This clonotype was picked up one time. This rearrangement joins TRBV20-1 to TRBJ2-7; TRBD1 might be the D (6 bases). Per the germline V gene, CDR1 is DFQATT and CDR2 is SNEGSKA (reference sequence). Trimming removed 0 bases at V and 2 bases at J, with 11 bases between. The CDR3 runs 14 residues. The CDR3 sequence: CSARDPGHPYEQYF. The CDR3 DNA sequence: TGCAGTGCTAGAGATCCGGGACATCCCTACGAGCAGTACTTC.

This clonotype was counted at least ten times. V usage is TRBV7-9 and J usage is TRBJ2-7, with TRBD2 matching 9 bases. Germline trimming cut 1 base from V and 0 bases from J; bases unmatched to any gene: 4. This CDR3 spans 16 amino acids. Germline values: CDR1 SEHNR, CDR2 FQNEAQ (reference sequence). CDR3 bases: TGTGCCAGCAGCTTAGTATCGGGACTAGCCTCCTACGAGCAGTACTTC. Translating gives CASSLVSGLASYEQYF. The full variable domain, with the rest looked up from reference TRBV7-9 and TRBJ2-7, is DTGVSQNPRHKITKRGQNVTFRCDPISEHNRLYWYRQTLGQGPEFLTYFQNEAQLEKSRLLSDRFSAERPKGSFSTLEIQRTEQGDSAMYLCASSLVSGLASYEQYFGPGTRLTVT.

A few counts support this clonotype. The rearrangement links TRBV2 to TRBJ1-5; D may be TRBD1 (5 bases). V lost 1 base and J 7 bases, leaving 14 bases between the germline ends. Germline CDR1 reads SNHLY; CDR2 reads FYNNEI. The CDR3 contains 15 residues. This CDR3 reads CASSEVGGLVQPQHF. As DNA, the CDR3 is TGTGCCAGCAGTGAAGTGGGGGGTCTTGTCCAGCCCCAGCATTTT.

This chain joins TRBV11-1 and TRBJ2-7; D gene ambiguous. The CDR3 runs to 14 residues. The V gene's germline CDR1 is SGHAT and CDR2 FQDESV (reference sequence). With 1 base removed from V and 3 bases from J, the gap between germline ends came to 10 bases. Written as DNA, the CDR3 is TGTGCCAGCAGCTTAGTTGCCGATGACTACGAGCAGTACTTC. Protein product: CASSLVADDYEQYF.

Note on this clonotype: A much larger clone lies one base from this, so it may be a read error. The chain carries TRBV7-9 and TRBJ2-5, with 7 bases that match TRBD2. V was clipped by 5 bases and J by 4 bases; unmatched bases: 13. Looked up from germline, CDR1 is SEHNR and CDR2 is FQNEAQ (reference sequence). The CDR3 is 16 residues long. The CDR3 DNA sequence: TGTGCCAGCAGCAGGGGACTAACGGGAGTCGGAGAGACCCAGTACTTC. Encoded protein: CASSRGLTGVGETQYF.

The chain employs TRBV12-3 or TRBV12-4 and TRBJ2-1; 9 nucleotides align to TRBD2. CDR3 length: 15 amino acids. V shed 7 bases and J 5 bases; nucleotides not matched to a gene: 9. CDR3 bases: TGTGCCAGCATTAGGACTAGCGACTTTAACAATGAGCAGTTCTTC. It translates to CASIRTSDFNNEQFF.

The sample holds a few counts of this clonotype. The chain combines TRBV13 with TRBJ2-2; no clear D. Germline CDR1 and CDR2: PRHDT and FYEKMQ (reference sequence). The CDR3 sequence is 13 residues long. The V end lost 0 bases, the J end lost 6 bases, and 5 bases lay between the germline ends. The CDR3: CASSLGAPGELFF. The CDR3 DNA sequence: TGTGCCAGCAGCTTAGGGGCGCCCGGGGAGCTGTTTTTT.

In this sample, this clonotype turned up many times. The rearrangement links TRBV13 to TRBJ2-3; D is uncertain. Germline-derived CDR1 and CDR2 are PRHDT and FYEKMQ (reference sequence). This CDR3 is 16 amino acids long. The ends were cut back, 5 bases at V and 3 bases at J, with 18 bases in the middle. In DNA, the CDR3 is TGTGCCAGCAGCCCCTCGACGCCGCGATTAACAGATACGCAGTATTTT. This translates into CASSPSTPRLTDTQYF.

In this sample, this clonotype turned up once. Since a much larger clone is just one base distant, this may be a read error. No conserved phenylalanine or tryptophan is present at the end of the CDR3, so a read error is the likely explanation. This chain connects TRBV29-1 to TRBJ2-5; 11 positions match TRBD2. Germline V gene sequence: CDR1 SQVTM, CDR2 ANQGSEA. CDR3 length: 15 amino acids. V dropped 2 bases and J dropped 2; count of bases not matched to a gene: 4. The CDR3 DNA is TGCAGCGTTGAATTCGCTAGCGGGAGGCAAGAGACCCAGTACTCC. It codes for CSVEFASGRQETQYS.

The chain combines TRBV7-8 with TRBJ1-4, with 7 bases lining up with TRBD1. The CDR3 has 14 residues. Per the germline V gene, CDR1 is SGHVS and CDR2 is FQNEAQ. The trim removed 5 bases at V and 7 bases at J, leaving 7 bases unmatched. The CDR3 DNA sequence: TGTGCCAGCAGCCTGGAGGACAGGAGTGAAAAACTGTTTTTT. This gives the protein CASSLEDRSEKLFF.

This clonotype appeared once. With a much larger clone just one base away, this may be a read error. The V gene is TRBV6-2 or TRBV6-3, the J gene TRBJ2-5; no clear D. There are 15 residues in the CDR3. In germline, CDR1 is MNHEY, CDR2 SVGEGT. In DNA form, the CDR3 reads TGTGTCAGCAGCACCACGTGGCAGGCACAAGAGACCCAGTACTTC. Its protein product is CVSSTTWQAQETQYF.

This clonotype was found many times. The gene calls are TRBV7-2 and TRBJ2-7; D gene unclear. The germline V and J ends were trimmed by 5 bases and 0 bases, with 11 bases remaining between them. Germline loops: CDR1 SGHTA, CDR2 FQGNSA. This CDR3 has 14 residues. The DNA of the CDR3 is TGTGCCAGCAGCCCAGACTTGAGCTCCTACGAGCAGTACTTC. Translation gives CASSPDLSSYEQYF.

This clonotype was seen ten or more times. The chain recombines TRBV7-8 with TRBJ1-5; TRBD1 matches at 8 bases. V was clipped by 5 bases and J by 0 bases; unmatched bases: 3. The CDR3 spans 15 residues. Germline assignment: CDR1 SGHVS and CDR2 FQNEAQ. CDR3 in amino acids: CASSVQGGSNQPQHF. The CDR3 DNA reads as TGTGCCAGCAGCGTACAGGGGGGTAGCAATCAGCCCCAGCATTTT.

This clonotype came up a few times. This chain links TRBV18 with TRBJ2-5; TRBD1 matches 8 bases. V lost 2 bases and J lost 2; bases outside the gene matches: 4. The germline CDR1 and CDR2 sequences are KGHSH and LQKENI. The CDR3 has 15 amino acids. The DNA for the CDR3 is TGTGCCAGCTCACCAGCCGGGACAGGTCAAGAGACCCAGTACTTC. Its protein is CASSPAGTGQETQYF.

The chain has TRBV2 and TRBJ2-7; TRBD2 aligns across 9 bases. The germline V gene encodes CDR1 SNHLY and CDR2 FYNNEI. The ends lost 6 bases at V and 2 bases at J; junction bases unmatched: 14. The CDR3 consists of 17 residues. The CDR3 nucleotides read TGTGCCAGCAGCGAAACGGGTAGCGGGGGCCTCACCTACGAGCAGTACTTC. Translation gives CASSETGSGGLTYEQYF.

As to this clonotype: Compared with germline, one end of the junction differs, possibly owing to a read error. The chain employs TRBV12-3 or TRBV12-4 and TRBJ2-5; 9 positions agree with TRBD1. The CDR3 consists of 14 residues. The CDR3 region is CASSDGTGRETQHF. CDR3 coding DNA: TGTGCCAGCAGCGACGGGACAGGGAGAGAGACCCAGCACTTC.

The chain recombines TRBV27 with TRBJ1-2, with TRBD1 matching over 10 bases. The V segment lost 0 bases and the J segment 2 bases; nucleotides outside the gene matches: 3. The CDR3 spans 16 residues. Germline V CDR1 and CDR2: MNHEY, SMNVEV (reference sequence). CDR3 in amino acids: CASSLSWDRGNYGYTF. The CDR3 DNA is TGTGCCAGCAGTTTATCATGGGACAGGGGAAACTATGGCTACACCTTC.

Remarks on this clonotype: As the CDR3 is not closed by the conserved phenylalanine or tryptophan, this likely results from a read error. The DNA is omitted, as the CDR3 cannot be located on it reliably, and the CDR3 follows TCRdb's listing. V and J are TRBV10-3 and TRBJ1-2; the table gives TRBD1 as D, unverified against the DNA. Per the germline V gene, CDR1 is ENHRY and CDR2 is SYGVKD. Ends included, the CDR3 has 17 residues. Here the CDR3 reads CAIRHPHRDNLNYRNTI.

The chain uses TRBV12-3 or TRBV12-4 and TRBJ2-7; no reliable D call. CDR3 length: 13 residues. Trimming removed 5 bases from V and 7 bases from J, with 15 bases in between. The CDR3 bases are TGTGCCAGCAGTGAGACCCAGGTGGGGGAGCAGTACTTC. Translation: CASSETQVGEQYF.

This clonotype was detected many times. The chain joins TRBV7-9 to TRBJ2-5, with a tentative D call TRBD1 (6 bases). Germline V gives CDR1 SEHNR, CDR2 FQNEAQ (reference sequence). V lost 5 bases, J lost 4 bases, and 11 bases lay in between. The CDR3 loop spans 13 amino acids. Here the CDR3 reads CASSTDRGETQYF. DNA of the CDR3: TGTGCCAGCAGCACGGACAGAGGAGAGACCCAGTACTTC.

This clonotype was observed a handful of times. CDR3 DNA sequence: TGTGCCAGTAGTCCTGTGACAGGGACCTACGAGCAGTACTTC. It specifies CASSPVTGTYEQYF. This chain connects TRBV19 to TRBJ2-7; 7 nucleotides align to TRBD1. This CDR3 is built from 14 residues. Germline V gives CDR1 LNHDA, CDR2 SQIVND (reference sequence). The V segment lost 5 bases and the J segment 2 bases; nucleotides outside the gene matches: 6. Filled out from reference TRBV19 and TRBJ2-7, the complete variable domain reads DGGITQSPKYLFRKEGQNVTLSCEQNLNHDAMYWYRQDPGQGLRLIYYSQIVNDFQKGDIAEGYSVSREKKESFPLTVTSAQKNPTAFYLCASSPVTGTYEQYFGPGTRLTVT.

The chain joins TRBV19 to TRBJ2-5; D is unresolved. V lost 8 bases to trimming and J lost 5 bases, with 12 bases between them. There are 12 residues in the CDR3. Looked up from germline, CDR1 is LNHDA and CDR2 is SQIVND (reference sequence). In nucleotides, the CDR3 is TGTGCCAGTTCTTCAGTTCTGGAGACCCAGTACTTC. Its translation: CASSSVLETQYF.